These 24 T cell receptor beta chains share one sample of origin, sequenced in a study of shared clonotypes between healthy human individuals. Assay: immunoSEQ multiplex PCR; the TCRdb copy retains only in-frame clones and omits some. This sample has 2 million or so clones, with roughly 95% found just once. The sequenced sample was naive CD4+ T cells sorted from blood. Indicated subset: CD45RA+ positively selected. The receptors were gathered from a man younger than 30 in good health.

The chain joins TRBV4-1 to TRBJ2-2; D may be TRBD1 (6 bases). V was trimmed by 5 bases and J by 2 bases, leaving 12 bases between them. The germline V gene encodes CDR1 MGHRA and CDR2 YSYEKL. CDR3 length: 15 residues. CDR3 in amino acids: CASSGGLLNTGELFF. Here the CDR3 DNA reads TGCGCCAGCAGCGGGGGCTTATTAAACACCGGGGAGCTGTTTTTT.

The V call is TRBV11-2, the J call TRBJ1-2; 8 bases align to TRBD1. CDR3 size: 14 residues. Trimming at V came to 5 bases and at J to 0 bases, leaving 2 bases not matched to a gene. Germline values: CDR1 SGHAT, CDR2 FQNNGV. In nucleotides, the CDR3 is TGTGCCAGCAGCCGACAGGGGCCTAACTATGGCTACACCTTC. It is translated as CASSRQGPNYGYTF.

Points on this clone: Other nucleotide sequences from this sample produce the same CDR3. The rearrangement links TRBV6-1 to TRBJ2-5; D is undetermined. V gave up 1 base and J gave up 5 bases, with 5 bases separating them. Germline CDR1 and CDR2: MNHNS and SASEGT. The CDR3 runs to 12 residues. CDR3 sequence: CASSEVGETQYF. The DNA for the CDR3 is TGTGCCAGCAGTGAAGTAGGGGAGACCCAGTACTTC.

V is TRBV7-9 and J is TRBJ2-7; possibly TRBD1 or TRBD2 for D (5 bases each). The CDR3 runs to 16 residues. Between the trimmed V and J ends, which lost 1 base and 6 bases, there was a span of 19 bases. Germline lookup yields CDR1 SEHNR and CDR2 FQNEAQ (reference sequence). The CDR3 loop is CASSLGEGRVPLEQYF. CDR3 DNA sequence: TGTGCCAGCAGCTTAGGCGAGGGCAGGGTTCCTCTCGAGCAGTACTTC.

The V and J genes are TRBV6-1 and TRBJ1-2; weak D call: TRBD1 (6 bases). Looked up from germline, CDR1 is MNHNS and CDR2 is SASEGT. V lost 6 bases and J 3 bases, leaving 14 bases between the germline ends. The CDR3 extends over 14 amino acids. CDR3 sequence: CASSPGATYYGYTF. The CDR3 DNA reads TGTGCCAGCAGCCCAGGGGCGACGTACTATGGCTACACCTTC.

The chain has TRBV19 and TRBJ2-5, with D perhaps matching TRBD2 (6 bases). This CDR3 has 12 residues. The V end lost 4 bases, the J end lost 9 bases, and 12 bases lay between the germline ends. Per the germline V gene, CDR1 is LNHDA and CDR2 is SQIVND (reference sequence). The CDR3 DNA reads TGTGCCAGTAGTACGGCGGGGACCCCCCAGTACTTC. This sequence encodes CASSTAGTPQYF.

The chain joins TRBV18 to TRBJ1-4, with D tentatively TRBD1 (6 bases). Trimming removed 8 bases at V and 4 bases at J, with 14 bases between. CDR3 size: 14 residues. Germline V CDR1 and CDR2: KGHSH, LQKENI. The CDR3 DNA follows: TGTGCCAGCCATGCAGGGGCCCATAATGAAAAACTGTTTTTT. Translating it yields CASHAGAHNEKLFF.

The V and J genes are TRBV2 and TRBJ1-1, with TRBD1 as a possible D gene (5 bases). Germline CDR1 and CDR2: SNHLY and FYNNEI. CDR3 length equals 14 residues. V was trimmed by 7 bases and J by 4 bases, leaving 16 bases between them. In nucleotides, the CDR3 is TGTGCCAGCAACTACGTCGAGGGGTTCACTGAAGCTTTCTTT. It specifies CASNYVEGFTEAFF.

The chain joins TRBV27 to TRBJ2-5; 9 positions match TRBD1. This CDR3 region has 13 residues. After removal of 6 bases from V and 5 bases from J, the junction contained 4 bases not matched to a gene. Germline loops: CDR1 MNHEY, CDR2 SMNVEV (reference sequence). CDR3 sequence (DNA): TGTGCCAGCAGATTGGACAGGGGCGAGACCCAGTACTTC. It translates to CASRLDRGETQYF.

This clone was recorded only once. The V and J genes are TRBV30 and TRBJ1-6; tentative D call: TRBD1 (5 bases). The CDR3 runs to 14 residues. V gave up 3 bases and J gave up 8 bases, with 14 bases separating them. Looked up from germline, CDR1 is GTSNPN and CDR2 is SVGIG (reference sequence). The CDR3 DNA is TGTGCCTGGAGCTCGAGGGGCTCGGATTCACCCCTCCACTTT. This translates into CAWSSRGSDSPLHF.

The chain is built from TRBV5-1 and TRBJ2-3; TRBD2 matches at 11 bases. V dropped 3 bases and J dropped 8; count of bases not matched to a gene: 26. The CDR3 extends over 21 amino acids. Germline loops: CDR1 SGHRS, CDR2 YFSETQ. CDR3 nucleotide sequence: TGCGCCAGCAGCTACAGTTCCGGGACTAGCGGATCCCAAGGTAGCCTAGGTACGCAGTATTTT. Its translation: CASSYSSGTSGSQGSLGTQYF.

The count of this clone is one. The chain employs TRBV6-5 and TRBJ1-1, with no clear D. Germline V gene sequence: CDR1 MNHEY, CDR2 SVGAGI. The CDR3 loop spans 15 amino acids. The V end lost 2 bases, the J end lost 5 bases, and 15 bases lay between the germline ends. The CDR3 here is CASSYGVGRRTEAFF. The CDR3 nucleotides are TGTGCCAGCAGTTACGGGGTAGGGAGGAGGACTGAAGCTTTCTTT.

This rearrangement joins TRBV28 to TRBJ1-1; the match to TRBD1 covers 7 bases. J gave up 4 bases and V 5 bases, and 7 bases lay outside the gene matches. Germline V gives CDR1 MDHEN, CDR2 SYDVKM. This CDR3 contains 14 residues. As DNA, the CDR3 is TGTGCCAGCAGTCTGCGGACAGGCACCACTGAAGCTTTCTTT. It codes for CASSLRTGTTEAFF.

This clone was observed once. The gene calls are TRBV5-8 and TRBJ1-6, with D unresolved. This CDR3 is built from 14 residues. With 5 bases removed from V and 0 bases from J, the gap between germline ends came to 6 bases. Germline assignment: CDR1 SGHTS and CDR2 YDEGEE. CDR3 DNA sequence: TGTGCCAGCAGTCGTTCCTCCTATAATTCACCCCTCCACTTT. Residues: CASSRSSYNSPLHF.

This chain connects TRBV11-2 to TRBJ2-7; no clear D gene. Germline V CDR1 and CDR2: SGHAT, FQNNGV. With 0 bases removed from V and 3 bases from J, the gap between germline ends came to 6 bases. This CDR3 contains 13 residues. CDR3 in DNA: TGTGCCAGCAGCTTAGATCTGATCTACGAGCAGTACTTC. It translates to CASSLDLIYEQYF. The full variable domain, in which reference TRBV11-2 and TRBJ2-7 provide the parts outside the CDR3, is EAGVAQSPRYKIIEKRQSVAFWCNPISGHATLYWYQQILGQGPKLLIQFQNNGVVDDSQLPKDRFSAERLKGVDSTLKIQPAKLEDSAVYLCASSLDLIYEQYFGPGTRLTVT.

CDR3 region: CASSQVLGKNTGELFF. For the CDR3, the DNA is TGTGCCAGCAGCCAAGTCCTGGGGAAGAACACCGGGGAGCTGTTTTTT. This chain links TRBV14 with TRBJ2-2, with D uncertain. V lost 1 base, J lost 1 base, and 10 bases lay in between. This CDR3 has 16 amino acids. Looked up from germline, CDR1 is SGHDN and CDR2 is FVKESK.

The V and J genes are TRBV9 and TRBJ1-1, with a tentative D call TRBD1 (5 bases). Per germline, CDR1 SGDLS and CDR2 YYNGEE. The CDR3 loop spans 13 amino acids. V was cut by 9 bases and J by 6 bases, with 18 bases left in between. CDR3 nucleotides: TGTGCCACCTCAACCGGGGGGATTCCTGAAGCTTTCTTT. Protein product: CATSTGGIPEAFF.

V is TRBV19 and J is TRBJ2-7; 12 bases align to TRBD2. CDR1 LNHDA and CDR2 SQIVND come from the germline V gene (reference sequence). The V and J ends lost 11 bases and 2 bases, in that order; junction bases with no gene match: 7. The CDR3 extends over 14 amino acids. CDR3: CACSRTSGAYEQYF. The CDR3, as DNA: TGTGCCTGCTCCAGGACTAGCGGGGCCTACGAGCAGTACTTC.

This chain connects TRBV30 to TRBJ2-7; 9 bases fit TRBD1. After removal of 2 bases from V and 9 bases from J, the junction contained 8 bases not matched to a gene. Germline CDR1 and CDR2: GTSNPN and SVGIG (reference sequence). The CDR3 is made up of 13 amino acids. The chain's CDR3 is CAWSPGTGYRQYF. CDR3 in DNA: TGTGCCTGGAGTCCCGGGACAGGGTATAGGCAGTACTTC.

The chain recombines TRBV7-2 with TRBJ2-6, with 11 bases lining up with TRBD2. Germline values: CDR1 SGHTA, CDR2 FQGNSA. The trim removed 7 bases at V and 0 bases at J, leaving 8 bases unmatched. The CDR3 runs to 18 residues. The CDR3 spells CASNPGLAGISGANVLTF. CDR3 nucleotides: TGTGCCAGCAACCCCGGACTAGCGGGTATCTCTGGGGCCAACGTCCTGACTTTC.

The CDR3 reads CASSLDIYTREATGELFF. CDR3 in DNA: TGTGCCAGCAGCTTAGATATTTATACGCGGGAGGCGACCGGGGAGCTGTTTTTT. This chain connects TRBV11-2 to TRBJ2-2, with 8 nucleotides matching TRBD2. With V trimmed by 0 bases and J by 5 bases, 11 bases remained unmatched. The germline V gene encodes CDR1 SGHAT and CDR2 FQNNGV. The CDR3 is 18 amino acids.

The V and J genes are TRBV11-2 and TRBJ1-2; 9 positions agree with TRBD1. The germline V gene encodes CDR1 SGHAT and CDR2 FQNNGV. This CDR3 is 14 amino acids long. V shed 4 bases, J shed 7 bases, and the junction held 7 bases outside the gene matches. This CDR3 is CASSSRTGDGGYTF. CDR3 DNA sequence: TGTGCCAGCAGCTCCCGGACAGGGGACGGTGGCTACACCTTC.

This sequence joins TRBV9 and TRBJ1-2; D might be TRBD1 (6 bases). The CDR3 sequence is 16 residues long. From germline, CDR1 is SGDLS and CDR2 YYNGEE. The germline V and J ends were trimmed by 3 bases and 4 bases, with 19 bases remaining between them. The CDR3 is CASSGGSGGTFYGYTF. The CDR3 DNA is TGTGCCAGCAGCGGAGGTTCGGGGGGCACTTTCTATGGCTACACCTTC.

Concerning this clone itself: Other DNA sequences of this sample code for an identical CDR3. The chain carries TRBV7-2 and TRBJ2-7; TRBD2 matches 9 bases. This CDR3 spans 15 amino acids. V lost 1 base and J lost 0; bases outside the gene matches: 1. Per germline, CDR1 SGHTA and CDR2 FQGNSA. CDR3 region: CASSLGTSVSYEQYF. CDR3 DNA sequence: TGTGCCAGCAGCTTAGGGACTAGCGTCTCCTACGAGCAGTACTTC.